What follows are 20 T cell receptor beta chains derived from one specimen sequenced in a study of blood T cells in healthy people across ages. A second roughly 7 to 11 cycle PCR used barcoded and J-beta primers. TCRdb recomputed calls from the 5' RACE reads with MiXCR, one row per CDR3 protein. Altogether roughly 1,500,000 distinct CDR3 sequences are present, about 32% being singletons, with the ten largest covering around 11%. Sample: blood. The source is a woman in her thirties in good health.

This rearrangement joins TRBV7-9 to TRBJ2-7; 7 bases fit TRBD1. Germline assignment: CDR1 SEHNR and CDR2 FQNEAQ (reference sequence). V lost 5 bases to trimming and J lost 0 bases; unmatched junction nucleotides: 16. This CDR3 contains 18 residues. The CDR3, as DNA: TGTGCCAGCAGCGACCGGACAGGCCTTAAGCCTAGCTCCTACGAGCAGTACTTC. Its protein product is CASSDRTGLKPSSYEQYF. Filled out from reference TRBV7-9 and TRBJ2-7, the complete variable domain reads DTGVSQNPRHKITKRGQNVTFRCDPISEHNRLYWYRQTLGQGPEFLTYFQNEAQLEKSRLLSDRFSAERPKGSFSTLEIQRTEQGDSAMYLCASSDRTGLKPSSYEQYFGPGTRLTVT.

The chain uses TRBV6-1 and TRBJ2-1, with D maybe TRBD2 (6 bases). V was shortened by 6 bases and J by 0 bases, with 12 bases between the two germline ends. Germline V gives CDR1 MNHNS, CDR2 SASEGT. The CDR3 runs 15 residues. In DNA, the CDR3 is TGTGCCAGCAGCAGGGACTGGGCCTCCTACAATGAGCAGTTCTTC. Its protein product is CASSRDWASYNEQFF.

Only a few counts were recorded for this clonotype. One end of the junction is discordant with germline, which a read error may explain. The chain is built from TRBV6-1 and TRBJ2-3; D unclear. CDR1 and CDR2 (germline): MNHNS, SASEGT. The CDR3 consists of 14 residues. The CDR3: CTSMSLLVRDTQYF. CDR3 in DNA: TGTACCAGCATGAGCCTCCTCGTCAGGGATACGCAGTATTTT.

A remark on this clonotype: Its ends do not fully match the called genes, so a read error is possible. The J gene is TRBJ2-3, the V gene TRBV10-3, with D possibly being TRBD1 or TRBD2 (5 bases each). Germline V gene sequence: CDR1 ENHRY, CDR2 SYGVKD. CDR3 length equals 14 residues. The CDR3 sequence is CAISEEGPTDAQYF. The CDR3 region has the DNA TGTGCCATCAGTGAGGAGGGGCCCACAGATGCGCAGTATTTT.

The CDR3 protein is CASTEGTGQTRNYGYTF. For the CDR3, the DNA is TGTGCCAGCACCGAGGGAACTGGACAGACCCGTAACTATGGCTACACCTTC. The chain recombines TRBV2 with TRBJ1-2, with D perhaps matching TRBD1 (6 bases). The ends were cut back, 7 bases at V and 1 base at J, with 22 bases in the middle. CDR1 SNHLY and CDR2 FYNNEI come from the germline V gene. The CDR3 consists of 17 residues.

This clonotype was picked up a small number of times. The chain couples TRBV28 to TRBJ2-1; D is ambiguous. The CDR3 covers 12 residues. From germline, CDR1 is MDHEN and CDR2 SYDVKM. V lost 7 bases, J lost 3 bases, and 7 bases lay in between. CDR3 amino acids: CASKEIYNEQFF. DNA of the CDR3: TGTGCCAGCAAGGAAATCTACAATGAGCAGTTCTTC.

The V and J genes are TRBV11-2 and TRBJ2-3, with 9 bases lining up with TRBD1. V lost 5 bases, J lost 4 bases, and 10 bases stayed unmatched. This CDR3 is 16 amino acids long. Per the germline V gene, CDR1 is SGHAT and CDR2 is FQNNGV. CDR3 in DNA: TGTGCCAGCAGCCGCTTGTTACAGGGGGCGGCAGATACGCAGTATTTT. It translates to CASSRLLQGAADTQYF.

For this clonotype: One junction end disagrees with the germline gene, perhaps due to a read error. This chain joins TRBV7-2 and TRBJ2-7, with 8 bases that match TRBD1. The CDR3 is 15 residues long. The germline gives CDR1 SGHTA, CDR2 FQGNSA. CDR3 sequence reads: CASRQSRGRTYKQYF. The CDR3 DNA sequence: TGTGCCAGCCGACAAAGCAGGGGGCGCACCTACAAGCAGTACTTC.

This chain links TRBV29-1 with TRBJ1-1, with D perhaps TRBD1 (5 bases). This CDR3 is built from 13 residues. V was cut by 2 bases and J by 1 base, with 8 bases left in between. Germline assignment: CDR1 SQVTM and CDR2 ANQGSEA. The CDR3 nucleotides are TGCAGCGTTGAATGGGACCGGAACACTGAAGCTTTCTTT. Encoded protein: CSVEWDRNTEAFF.

This chain joins TRBV6-5 and TRBJ1-2, with D possibly matching TRBD1 (6 bases). Germline CDR1 reads MNHEY; CDR2 reads SVGAGI. The ends were cut back, 8 bases at V and 4 bases at J, with 17 bases in the middle. This CDR3 comprises 14 residues. CDR3 amino acids: CASEVLTGIYGYTF. The CDR3 coding sequence is TGTGCCAGCGAGGTACTCACAGGGATCTATGGCTACACCTTC.

There are many counts of this clonotype. The chain employs TRBV5-5 and TRBJ2-7, with TRBD1 identical over 7 bases. Trimming cost V 1 base and J 2 bases; bases outside gene matches: 3. The germline V gene has CDR1 SGHKS and CDR2 YYEKEE (reference sequence). The CDR3 has 14 residues. The CDR3 is CASSLRDSTYEQYF. As DNA, the CDR3 is TGTGCCAGCAGCTTGCGGGACAGTACCTACGAGCAGTACTTC.

The chain carries TRBV18 and TRBJ2-3; 9 bases agree with TRBD1. CDR3 size: 16 residues. In germline, CDR1 is KGHSH, CDR2 LQKENI. Trimming removed 5 bases from V and 3 bases from J; junction bases left unmatched: 9. The CDR3 nucleotides read TGTGCCAGCTCAGCGACTGGACAGGGGTTGACAGATACGCAGTATTTT. It encodes CASSATGQGLTDTQYF.

The chain carries TRBV20-1 and TRBJ2-4; the match to TRBD1 covers 7 bases. The CDR3 has 18 residues. Germline V CDR1 and CDR2: DFQATT, SNEGSKA (reference sequence). J lost 0 bases, V lost 0 bases, and 11 bases had no gene match. The CDR3 sequence: CSARDQGGENLAKNIQYF. DNA for the CDR3: TGCAGTGCTAGAGATCAAGGGGGCGAAAATCTAGCCAAAAACATTCAGTACTTC.

In this sample, this clonotype turned up a few times. The gene calls are TRBV27 and TRBJ2-4; D might be TRBD1 (6 bases). The length of the CDR3 is 13 residues. Trimming removed 4 bases from V and 8 bases from J, with 12 bases in between. The germline gives CDR1 MNHEY, CDR2 SMNVEV (reference sequence). The CDR3 region has the DNA TGTGCCAGCAGTTCAGACAGGCAAGACATTCAGTACTTC. Translating it yields CASSSDRQDIQYF.

The sample holds a few counts of this clonotype. The chain uses TRBV4-1 and TRBJ2-3; D gene unclear. Germline assignment: CDR1 MGHRA and CDR2 YSYEKL. The V end lost 4 bases, the J end lost 2 bases, and 10 bases lay between the germline ends. CDR3 length: 14 amino acids. For the CDR3, the DNA is TGCGCCAGCAGCCCGCTTCCGGACACAGATACGCAGTATTTT. It encodes CASSPLPDTDTQYF.

The sample holds a few counts of this clonotype. This chain connects TRBV6-5 to TRBJ2-7; 8 nucleotides agree with TRBD2. The V and J ends lost 0 bases and 2 bases, in that order; junction bases with no gene match: 12. The CDR3 consists of 18 residues. Per the germline V gene, CDR1 is MNHEY and CDR2 is SVGAGI. CDR3 nucleotides: TGTGCCAGCAGTTACTCGGGTGCGACTAGCGTCACCACCTACGAGCAGTACTTC. This gives the protein CASSYSGATSVTTYEQYF.

The rearrangement joins TRBV4-1 to TRBJ1-4; possible D gene TRBD1, 5 bases. CDR1 is MGHRA, CDR2 YSYEKL, per germline. The CDR3 extends over 15 amino acids. V shed 3 bases and J shed 8 bases, with 16 bases lying between them. This CDR3 reads CASSQPGTQREKLFF. CDR3 DNA sequence: TGCGCCAGCAGCCAGCCCGGGACGCAGCGAGAAAAACTGTTTTTT.

The chain combines TRBV27 with TRBJ1-4; the D gene is possibly TRBD1 (5 bases). Germline lookup yields CDR1 MNHEY and CDR2 SMNVEV (reference sequence). The CDR3 totals 15 residues. Trimming stripped 8 bases from V and 3 bases from J, with 16 bases between. The CDR3 loop reads CASGFLGGPNEKLFF. CDR3 in DNA: TGTGCCAGCGGGTTTTTGGGGGGACCTAATGAAAAACTGTTTTTT.

In the case of this clonotype: A read error may explain this, as a much larger clone is one base away. This rearrangement joins TRBV11-2 to TRBJ2-7; 8 bases map to TRBD1. Germline CDR1 is SGHAT and CDR2 is FQNNGV. The CDR3 is 14 amino acids. CDR3 in DNA: TGTGCCAGCAAACAGACAGGGGCAATTAACGAGCAGAACTTC. Protein product: CASKQTGAINEQNF.

This clonotype was counted many times. Sequence at one end of the junction differs from germline and may be a read error. CDR3 DNA sequence: TGTGCCAGCAGCTTAGGTGGACAGGGATACAATGAGCAGTTCTTC. Amino acid sequence: CASSLGGQGYNEQFF. The rearrangement links TRBV5-1 to TRBJ2-1; TRBD1 matches 8 bases. Germline assignment: CDR1 SGHRS and CDR2 YFSETQ. The CDR3 is made up of 15 amino acids.